This T cell receptor beta chain was sequenced during a study of shared clonotypes between healthy human individuals. The study's findings and limits: It was only blood that was sampled, and tissue repertoires likely differ.

This CDR3 has 16 amino acids. Turning to this clone: Its target is not known.

All donors were healthy HIV-negative adults lacking recent acute infections or vaccinations. Clones were sequenced by immunoSEQ multiplex PCR, and TCRdb holds only the in-frame ones, with some missing. The sample lists about 2.4 million clones, approximately 93% occurring once. The clonotype was recovered from a man in his late teens or twenties in good health. Some clones in this sample may be carry-over from other donors' samples. The chain couples TRBV21-1 to TRBJ2-5; no DNA check was done on the table's D call, TRBD1. TRBV21-1 is a recognized pseudogene. Input material: naive CD4+ T cells from PBMCs. Subset indicated: CD45RA+ positively selected. CDR3 DNA sequence: TGTGCCAGCAGCAGCAGGGGGCAGGGGGGATGGGAGACCCAGTACTTC. Protein product: CASSSRGQGGWETQYF.